These T cell receptor beta chains were read from a single sample in a study of blood T cell repertoires in COVID-19. Libraries were prepared by immunoSEQ multiplex PCR; TCRdb keeps only in-frame clonotypes and omits some of them. The data contain over 120,000 clones, roughly 89% of them singletons. Sequencing input: peripheral blood. The source is a woman in her forties or fifties with acute or convalescent COVID-19. CDR3s include the opening cysteine and the closing phenylalanine or tryptophan. D genes are given only for firm matches. Not all rows give a size; the values are once, few, many and, for expanded clones, a class.

j_call v_call clone_size d_call cdr3_aa cdr3_nt
TRBJ1-2 TRBV29-1 - - CSVEDTGVGGYTF TGCAGCGTTGAAGACACGGGGGTCGGTGGCTACACCTTC
TRBJ2-7 TRBV6-5 - - CASRSGYEQYF TGTGCCAGCAGGTCAGGGTACGAGCAGTACTTC
TRBJ1-1 TRBV27 - - CASSLRTPTEAFF TGTGCCAGCAGTTTGAGAACGCCCACTGAAGCTTTCTTT
TRBJ2-1 TRBV19 - TRBD2 CASSPPRLAVTYNEQFF TGTGCCAGTAGTCCGCCCCGGCTAGCGGTGACCTACAATGAGCAGTTCTTC
TRBJ1-2 TRBV9 once TRBD1 CASPGDRGLLNYGYTF TGTGCCAGCCCCGGGGACAGGGGGCTCCTTAACTATGGCTACACCTTC
TRBJ1-4 TRBV10-3 - TRBD1 CAITDREGEKLFF TGTGCCATCACGGACAGGGAGGGTGAAAAACTGTTTTTT
TRBJ2-7 TRBV10-3 - TRBD1 CAISEKATGGLHEQYF TGTGCCATCAGTGAGAAGGCAACAGGGGGCCTACACGAGCAGTACTTC
TRBJ2-3 TRBV19 once TRBD1 CASSITGTGGGEDTQYF TGTGCCAGTAGTATAACCGGGACAGGGGGTGGCGAAGATACGCAGTATTTT
TRBJ2-7 TRBV27 once - CASSPKRGREQYF TGTGCCAGCAGTCCCAAGCGAGGGAGAGAGCAGTACTTC
TRBJ2-3 TRBV11-3 - - CASSPRGTVGTDTQYF TGTGCCAGCAGCCCCCGGGGGACAGTTGGGACAGATACGCAGTATTTT
TRBJ1-5 TRBV5-1 - - CASSPRAGDQPQHF TGCGCCAGCAGCCCGAGGGCAGGGGATCAGCCCCAGCATTTT
TRBJ2-3 TRBV18 - - CASSPGRYEGTDTQYF TGTGCCAGCTCACCAGGTCGTTACGAGGGCACAGATACGCAGTATTTT
TRBJ2-2 TRBV18 - - CASSPSLTGKNTGELFF TGTGCCAGCTCACCTTCTTTAACAGGGAAGAACACCGGGGAGCTGTTTTTT
TRBJ2-7 TRBV10-1 - TRBD2 CASSEREGGYEQYF TGCGCCAGCAGTGAGCGGGAGGGCGGCTACGAGCAGTACTTC
TRBJ1-1 TRBV24-1 few - CATSDLRQILRGAFF TGTGCCACCAGTGATTTACGGCAGATACTAAGAGGGGCTTTCTTT
TRBJ1-2 TRBV28 - TRBD1 CASSLRGQGAPGYTF TGTGCCAGCAGTTTAAGGGGACAGGGGGCCCCCGGCTACACCTTC
TRBJ2-2 TRBV29-1 - - CSVEDSSTGELFF TGCAGCGTTGAAGATAGCTCCACCGGGGAGCTGTTTTTT
TRBJ1-2 TRBV6-5 - - CASSQRGREEYGYTF TGTGCCAGCAGTCAAAGGGGCCGTGAGGAATATGGCTACACCTTC
TRBJ2-1 TRBV6-5 - - CASSRVGDEQFF TGTGCCAGCAGCCGAGTCGGGGATGAGCAGTTCTTC
TRBJ2-3 TRBV10-2 - - CASKLPATDTQYF TGCGCCAGCAAACTCCCTGCCACAGATACGCAGTATTTT
TRBJ1-2 TRBV18 - TRBD1 CASSPPGTGRNGYTF TGTGCCAGCTCACCACCCGGGACAGGGAGGAATGGCTACACCTTC
TRBJ1-1 TRBV2 - TRBD1 CASSEFGDRAGTEAFF TGTGCCAGCAGTGAATTTGGGGACAGGGCGGGCACTGAAGCTTTCTTT
TRBJ2-3 TRBV4-2 - - CASSLVSRSGLHYHTDTQYF TGTGCCAGCAGCCTTGTAAGTCGCAGCGGCTTACATTACCACACAGATACGCAGTATTTT
TRBJ2-1 TRBV10-3 - TRBD2 CASLKSGRTDEQFF TGTGCCAGCCTGAAAAGCGGGAGAACGGATGAGCAGTTCTTC
TRBJ2-3 TRBV18 few TRBD2 CASSQSIAGGPKDTQYF TGTGCCAGCTCACAATCCATAGCGGGAGGGCCGAAGGATACGCAGTATTTT
TRBJ1-3 TRBV3-1/TRBV3-2 - - CASSQGLPSGNTIYF TGTGCCAGCAGCCAGGGACTGCCCTCTGGAAACACCATATATTTT
TRBJ2-2 TRBV12-5 - - CASGLERGGTGELFF TGTGCTAGTGGTTTGGAAAGGGGCGGCACCGGGGAGCTGTTTTTT
TRBJ1-1 TRBV28 - TRBD1 CASSLEGARGNTEAFF TGTGCCAGCAGTTTAGAGGGGGCGCGAGGAAACACTGAAGCTTTCTTT
TRBJ1-1 TRBV13 - - CASSLGQGTEAFF TGTGCCAGCAGCTTAGGACAGGGCACTGAAGCTTTCTTT
TRBJ2-6 TRBV28 few TRBD1 CASNDRGGGANVLTF TGTGCCAGCAACGACAGGGGCGGTGGGGCCAACGTCCTGACTTTC
TRBJ2-5 TRBV5-1 - - CASSPVDRSQETQYF TGCGCCAGCAGCCCCGTCGACAGGAGTCAAGAGACCCAGTACTTC